This T cell receptor beta chain was recovered during a study of blood T cell repertoires in COVID-19. Study-level background: COVID-19 samples, acute and convalescent, were from the United States, Italy and Spain. Nucleic acid was either cDNA or gDNA, and it came from T cells, B-cell-depleted T cells, or PBMCs.

Trimming shortened V by 5 bases and J by 8 bases, and 31 bases separated the two germline ends. Germline V gene data show CDR1 as SEHNR and CDR2 as FQNEAQ (reference sequence). The CDR3 totals 19 residues. Only in-frame clones appear in the TCRdb table, and some are missing; sequencing was by immunoSEQ multiplex PCR. This sample has 100,000 to 150,000 clones, with around 87% found just once. This chain connects TRBV7-9 to TRBJ2-1; weak D call: TRBD1 (9 bases). This clonotype originated in a woman aged 70-85 years with acute or convalescent COVID-19. The sample consisted of peripheral blood. The CDR3 DNA is TGTGCCAGCAGCGCCCCCGGGACAGGGCGAAGGACTAGCCACGATGAGCAGTTCTTC. Its translation: CASSAPGTGRRTSHDEQFF.